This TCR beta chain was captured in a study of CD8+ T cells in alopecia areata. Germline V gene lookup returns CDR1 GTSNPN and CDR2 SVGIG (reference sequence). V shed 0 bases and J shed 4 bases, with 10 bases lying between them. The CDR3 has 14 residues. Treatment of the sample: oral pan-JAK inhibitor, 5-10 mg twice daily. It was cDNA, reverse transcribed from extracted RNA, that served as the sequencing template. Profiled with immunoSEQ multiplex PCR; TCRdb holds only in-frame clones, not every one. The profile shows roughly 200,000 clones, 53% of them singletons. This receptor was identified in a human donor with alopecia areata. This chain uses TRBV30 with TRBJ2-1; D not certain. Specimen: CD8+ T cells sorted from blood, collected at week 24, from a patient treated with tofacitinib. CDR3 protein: CAWSVHGNYNEQFF. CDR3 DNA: TGTGCCTGGAGTGTACATGGCAATTACAATGAGCAGTTCTTC.